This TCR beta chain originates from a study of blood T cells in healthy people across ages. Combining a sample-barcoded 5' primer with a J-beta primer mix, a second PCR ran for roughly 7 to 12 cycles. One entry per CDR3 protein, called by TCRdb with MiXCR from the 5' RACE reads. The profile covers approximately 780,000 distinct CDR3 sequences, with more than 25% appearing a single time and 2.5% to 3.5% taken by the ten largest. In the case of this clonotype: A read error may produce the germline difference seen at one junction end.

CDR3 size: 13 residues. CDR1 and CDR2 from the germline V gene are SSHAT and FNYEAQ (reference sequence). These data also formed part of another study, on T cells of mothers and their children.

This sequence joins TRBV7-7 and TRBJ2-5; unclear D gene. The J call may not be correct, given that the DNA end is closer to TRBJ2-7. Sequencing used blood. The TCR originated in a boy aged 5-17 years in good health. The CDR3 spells CTSSLGPTFEQYF. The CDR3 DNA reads TGTACCAGCAGCCTCGGACCTACTTTCGAGCAGTACTTC.